This T cell receptor (beta chain) appears in the sequencing data of a study of T cell responses to AZD1222 COVID-19 vaccine. Broader study findings: Vaccination with two AZD1222 doses was followed by a rise in Spike-specific TCR breadth and depth.

The repertoire was sequenced with immunoSEQ multiplex PCR; TCRdb's copy has only in-frame clones and lacks some. The data contain about 99,000 clones, over 90% of them seen just once; the ten biggest clones take up around 5%. About this clone: Its cognate antigen is unknown.

CDR1 and CDR2 from the germline V gene are SGHNT and YENEEA. The J segment lost 5 bases and the V segment lost 4 bases, leaving 9 bases of the junction unmatched. CDR3 size: 18 residues. The clonotype comes from an adult in good health. The material sequenced was peripheral blood, taken on day 0 of AZD1222 vaccination. The chain employs TRBV11-3 and TRBJ2-1; TRBD2 agrees at 15 bases. In nucleotides, the CDR3 is TGTGCCAGCAGCTCAGGACTAGCGGGAGGGCACTTTGACAATGAGCAGTTCTTC. It encodes CASSSGLAGGHFDNEQFF.